These T cell receptor beta chains were read from a single sample in a study of blood T cells in healthy people across ages. MiXCR, applied by TCRdb to the 5' RACE reads, yields one record per CDR3 protein. The sample shows approximately 800,000 distinct CDR3 sequences, about 56% of them seen only once. The sequenced material came from blood. These receptors all come from a man aged 40-49 years in good health. CDR3s include the opening cysteine and the closing phenylalanine or tryptophan. The D gene is left open where the match is weak. A row's size may be missing; if present it is once, few, many or a size class.

TRBJ2-5 | TRBV20-1 | NA | NA | TGCAGTGCAAATCGTGGGGGTTCAGAGACCCAGTACTTC | CSANRGGSETQYF
TRBJ2-3 | TRBV6-5 | once | TRBD1 | TGTGCCAGCAGAAGGGACAGGTCTTTTTCGCAGTATTTT | CASRRDRSFSQYF
TRBJ1-4 | TRBV5-1 | NA | TRBD1 | TGCGCCAGCAGCTTAGGGGGACAGCAACTGTTTTTT | CASSLGGQQLFF
TRBJ2-5 | TRBV14 | few | NA | TGTGCCAGCAGCCATTTCGAGACCCAGTACTTC | CASSHFETQYF
TRBJ2-1 | TRBV5-5 | few | NA | TGTGCCAGCAGCCTCAGGGTGGATGAGCAGTTCTTC | CASSLRVDEQFF
TRBJ1-2 | TRBV27 | NA | TRBD1 | TGTGCCAGCAGTTTTCGGGACAGGGGAGTCTATGGCTACACCTTC | CASSFRDRGVYGYTF
TRBJ2-7 | TRBV10-3 | few | NA | TGTGCCACCAGGAGACCGGGACGGGGATACGAGCAGTACTTC | CATRRPGRGYEQYF
TRBJ2-6 | TRBV27 | few | NA | TGTGCCAGCAGTTCCCAGGGCAATGGGGCCAACGTCCTGACTTTC | CASSSQGNGANVLTF
TRBJ2-7 | TRBV9 | few | TRBD2 | TGTGCCAGCAGCGTAGAAGGGACTAGTTACGAGCAGTACTTC | CASSVEGTSYEQYF
TRBJ2-7 | TRBV14 | NA | NA | TGTGCCAGCAGCCAGCAAACTACCTACGAGCAGTACTTC | CASSQQTTYEQYF
TRBJ2-7 | TRBV7-9 | few | NA | TGTGCCAGCAGCCGCGGGGGCTACTCCTACGAGCAGTACTTC | CASSRGGYSYEQYF